These 2 T cell receptor beta chains came from one sample sequenced in a study of long-term antiretroviral therapy in people with HIV. Runs used v3.0 of the immunoSEQ assay and were done at survey level. Measured with immunoSEQ multiplex PCR; TCRdb has only the in-frame clones, and not every one. The sample carries 9,000 or so clones, roughly 80% recorded once. The material sequenced was unsorted PBMCs, taken 0.6 years before starting antiretroviral therapy. The receptors were sampled from a man between 40 and 49 years old with HIV.

The chain is built from TRBV5-8 and TRBJ1-2; D is uncertain. This CDR3 has 14 amino acids. Trimming removed 1 base at V and 0 bases at J, with 7 bases between. From germline, CDR1 is SGHTS and CDR2 YDEGEE. The CDR3 nucleotides read TGTGCCAGCAGCTTGTGGGGATCTAACTATGGCTACACCTTC. Translation: CASSLWGSNYGYTF.

This sequence joins TRBV20-1 and TRBJ2-7; 8 nucleotides agree with TRBD1. The CDR3 extends over 11 amino acids. J lost 4 bases, V lost 6 bases, and 2 bases had no gene match. Germline values: CDR1 DFQATT, CDR2 SNEGSKA (reference sequence). The CDR3 DNA sequence: TGCAGTGCCCGACAGGGGTACGAGCAGTACTTC. Encoded protein: CSARQGYEQYF.